This TCR beta chain was found in a study of blood T cells in healthy people across ages. The second PCR ran about 6 to 12 cycles with a sample-barcoded 5' primer and J-beta primers. One entry per CDR3 protein, called by TCRdb with MiXCR from the 5' RACE reads. The repertoire holds around 1.7 million distinct CDR3 sequences, 25% to 30% seen once, with 7% to 9% in the top ten. The CDR3 extends over 14 amino acids. CDR1 and CDR2 from the germline V gene are WSHSY and SAAADI. V shed 6 bases and J 2 bases; nucleotides not matched to a gene: 6. There are many counts of this clonotype. The TCR comes from a woman under 40 in good health. This sequence joins TRBV10-2 and TRBJ2-7, with TRBD1 matching 8 bases. The sequencing sample was made of blood. CDR3 coding DNA: TGCGCCAGCAGAAGACAGGGGCCTACCTACGAGCAGTACTTC. Amino acids: CASRRQGPTYEQYF.